This T cell receptor beta chain was sequenced for a study of PD-1 blockade in classical Hodgkin lymphoma (dated by TCRdb to the early 2020s). As for the study more broadly: Nivolumab dosing was 3 mg/kg intravenously every 2 weeks, continuing until either disease progression or unacceptable toxicity. A peripheral blood immune signature of response to PD-1 blockade in classical Hodgkin lymphoma was defined using TCR beta sequencing and CyTOF.

The Qiagen DNeasy kit was used to extract genomic DNA both from unsorted PBMCs and from the negatively selected CD4+ and CD8+ fractions. Amplification of TCR beta CDR3 regions was done by immunoSEQ multiplex PCR with primers that anneal to V and J segments. A synthetic immune receptor repertoire was used to minimize amplification bias, and any residual bias was removed computationally once sequencing was done. Processing in the source paper ran as follows. Repertoire diversity was quantified as the Shannon entropy index using custom Python scripts. Unsorted, CD4+ and CD8+ repertoires were examined separately, except in combined analyses, for which CD4+ and CD8+ sequences were merged in silico. A clone counted as expanded when the clone's frequency after treatment rose at least 2-fold relative to C1D1, and clones undetected at baseline were given a pseudocount of 0.5. Clones with 0 or 1 copy at C1D1 were classified as singleton clones, and clones with 2 or more copies were classified as non-singleton clones. Clones expanded in unsorted samples were assigned a CD4+, CD8+ or unknown annotation through matching of protein sequences in sorted samples from the same patient. Diversity changes from C1D1 to C4D1 were tested in paired samples using Wilcoxon tests. The immuneACCESS repertoire file appears here via TCRdb, limited to in-frame rearrangements. These files lack a portion of the clones; in checked studies, under half of the deficit traces to unresolved V genes, and the cause of the others is not known. V and J calls and clone size are copied from that table; D and trimming were computed from the DNA. The sample profile shows 7,500 to 8,000 clones; around 84% of them were found once. The ten largest clones represent 11% to 15% of the sample.

This sample's time point label indicates: cycle 1 day 1 (C1D1), immediately before nivolumab initiation. Every trial patient had relapsed following autologous stem cell transplantation, and prior brentuximab vedotin exposure was what differed among cohorts A, B and C. The trial cohort included around 56 patients with relapsed/refractory classical Hodgkin lymphoma, and each patient had a best overall response of complete response, partial response or progressive disease. Trial patients were treated with single-agent nivolumab in the multi-cohort phase II CheckMate 205 trial. An independent review committee assessed best overall response using the 2007 International Working Group response criteria. PBMCs from the trial were collected at three points: immediately before nivolumab initiation (C1D1), and during therapy at cycle 2 day 1 and cycle 4 day 1. After peripheral blood was drawn into 8 mL Vacutainer Cell Preparation Tubes, PBMCs were isolated by centrifugation and then cryopreserved.

Details on this clone: Its antigen specificity is not known. No clone much larger than this one lies a single base away; base qualities are absent.

Trimming accounts for 2 bases at V and 4 bases at J, while the number of junction bases matched to no gene is 5. The CDR3 numbers 14 residues from cysteine through phenylalanine. Of the read, only the CDR3 DNA is kept; its 42 bases are in frame from base 1. Sequences SGHTA (CDR1) and FQGTGA (CDR2) are obtained from the germline V gene. General conclusions and limits of the study: Newly diagnosed patients were reported to have lower baseline TCR diversity than healthy donors, and relapsed/refractory patients were reported to have lower baseline TCR diversity still. By C4D1, a significant rise was seen in CD4+ TCR diversity but not in CD8+ TCR diversity (p=0.0027 vs p=0.16), and the rise was most apparent among complete responders (p=0.02). The study covered only a single clinical trial cohort, and the causes of the repertoire differences, possibly disease activity or prior therapy, were still not defined. Trial patients achieving complete response had baseline diversity similar to newly diagnosed patients, whereas partial responders and progressors had significantly lower diversity. Lower diversity was observed in patients in whom nivolumab was started less than 1 year after ASCT, and these patients were excluded from later analyses so that confounding by immune reconstitution would be avoided.

The sequencing here drew on peripheral blood mononuclear cells (PBMCs), taken at baseline. The TCR comes from a human donor with classical Hodgkin lymphoma. The V and J genes are TRBV7-3 and TRBJ2-7; 7 central nucleotides agree with TRBD2. The DNA sequence follows: TGTGCCAGCAGCTTATATGCGGGGGAATACGAGCAGTACTTC. Translated, it reads CASSLYAGEYEQYF.